The rows below give T cell receptor beta chains drawn from one sample of a study of cytomegalovirus exposure and HLA in healthy donors. Assay: immunoSEQ multiplex PCR; the TCRdb copy retains only in-frame clones and omits some. Here the sample spans about 90,000 clones, about two thirds being singletons. Input material: PBMCs. The receptors shown here come from a woman in her twenties or thirties in good health and CMV-seropositive. Each CDR3 is given with its conserved first and last residue. A D gene is named only where the DNA matches it firmly. Clone size appears in some rows only: once, few, many, or a class for an expanded clone.

D gene: TRBD1; clone size: -; J gene: TRBJ1-1; V gene: TRBV7-8; CDR3 DNA: TGTGCCAGCAGCCGGGACAGGGGCACTGAAGCTTTCTTT; CDR3 protein: CASSRDRGTEAFF
D gene: TRBD1; clone size: -; J gene: TRBJ1-2; V gene: TRBV19; CDR3 DNA: TGTGCCAGTAGCCGGACAGGGAACTATGGCTACACCTTC; CDR3 protein: CASSRTGNYGYTF
D gene: -; clone size: -; J gene: TRBJ2-3; V gene: TRBV11-3; CDR3 DNA: TGTGCCAGCAGCGCTGGGGGACTCGGCACAGATACGCAGTATTTT; CDR3 protein: CASSAGGLGTDTQYF
D gene: TRBD1; clone size: few; J gene: TRBJ1-2; V gene: TRBV6-5; CDR3 DNA: TGTGCCAGCAGTTTTAAGGGACAGCTCTATGGCTACACCTTC; CDR3 protein: CASSFKGQLYGYTF
D gene: -; clone size: -; J gene: TRBJ2-1; V gene: TRBV10-3; CDR3 DNA: TGTGCCATCAGTGCGGCTAGCTCCGGTTACAATGAGCAGTTCTTC; CDR3 protein: CAISAASSGYNEQFF
D gene: -; clone size: -; J gene: TRBJ1-5; V gene: TRBV30; CDR3 DNA: TGTGCCCTTACGATCGGACAGCTTAATAGCAATCAGCCCCAGCATTTT; CDR3 protein: CALTIGQLNSNQPQHF
D gene: TRBD2; clone size: few; J gene: TRBJ2-5; V gene: TRBV7-9; CDR3 DNA: TGTGCCAGCAGCTTAGGTAGCGGGGGTGAGACCCAGTACTTC; CDR3 protein: CASSLGSGGETQYF
D gene: TRBD1; clone size: -; J gene: TRBJ1-1; V gene: TRBV5-1; CDR3 DNA: TGCGCCAGCAGCTTGGGGCAGGGACAGGGGAACACTGAAGCTTTCTTT; CDR3 protein: CASSLGQGQGNTEAFF
D gene: -; clone size: -; J gene: TRBJ2-5; V gene: TRBV6-6; CDR3 DNA: TGTGCCAGCAGCCGGGGAGAGACCCAGTACTTC; CDR3 protein: CASSRGETQYF
D gene: -; clone size: -; J gene: TRBJ1-3; V gene: TRBV2; CDR3 DNA: TGTGCCAGCAGTTCCCCCCCAGGGGTTGGAAACACCATATATTTT; CDR3 protein: CASSSPPGVGNTIYF
D gene: -; clone size: -; J gene: TRBJ2-7; V gene: TRBV15; CDR3 DNA: TGTGCCACCGGAGAGGGAGTCTACGAGCAGTACTTC; CDR3 protein: CATGEGVYEQYF
D gene: -; clone size: -; J gene: TRBJ1-2; V gene: TRBV6-5; CDR3 DNA: TGTGCCAGCAGTTACTCACGAGGGTTTGATGGCTACACCTTC; CDR3 protein: CASSYSRGFDGYTF
D gene: -; clone size: -; J gene: TRBJ2-5; V gene: TRBV5-1; CDR3 DNA: TGCGCCAGCGGCGAAGGGGCCTCCGTTCAAGAGACCCAGTACTTC; CDR3 protein: CASGEGASVQETQYF
D gene: -; clone size: -; J gene: TRBJ2-3; V gene: TRBV11-3; CDR3 DNA: TGTGCCAGCAGGGGAGCGGGCACAGATACGCAGTATTTT; CDR3 protein: CASRGAGTDTQYF
D gene: TRBD2; clone size: -; J gene: TRBJ2-3; V gene: TRBV11-3; CDR3 DNA: TGTGCCAGCAGCCCCACGACTAGCGGAAGCACAGATACGCAGTATTTT; CDR3 protein: CASSPTTSGSTDTQYF
D gene: TRBD1; clone size: -; J gene: TRBJ2-1; V gene: TRBV5-1; CDR3 DNA: TGCGCCAGCAGCGTTCAGGGGGCGGAATACAATGAGCAGTTCTTC; CDR3 protein: CASSVQGAEYNEQFF
D gene: -; clone size: -; J gene: TRBJ2-3; V gene: TRBV5-6; CDR3 DNA: TGTGCCAGCAGCTTTTCCCGAGTAAGCACAGATACGCAGTATTTT; CDR3 protein: CASSFSRVSTDTQYF
D gene: -; clone size: once; J gene: TRBJ2-2; V gene: TRBV5-1; CDR3 DNA: TGCGCCAGCAGCTTGGGACCCAACACCGGGGAGCTGTTTTTC; CDR3 protein: CASSLGPNTGELFF
D gene: TRBD1; clone size: -; J gene: TRBJ1-2; V gene: TRBV5-1; CDR3 DNA: TGCGCCAGCAGCCGACTGGACAGGGACGGGGGTGGCTACACCTTC; CDR3 protein: CASSRLDRDGGGYTF
D gene: -; clone size: -; J gene: TRBJ2-7; V gene: TRBV5-3; CDR3 DNA: TGTGCCAGAAGCTGTGGACAGCCAAACTCCTACGAGCAGTACTTC; CDR3 protein: CARSCGQPNSYEQYF
D gene: -; clone size: few; J gene: TRBJ1-5; V gene: TRBV6-5; CDR3 DNA: TGTGCCAGCAGTTACTCGAACAGCCCAAATCAGCCCCAGCATTTT; CDR3 protein: CASSYSNSPNQPQHF
D gene: -; clone size: -; J gene: TRBJ1-1; V gene: TRBV6-1; CDR3 DNA: TGTGCCAGCAGTGCACAGCAAAACACTGAAGCTTTCTTT; CDR3 protein: CASSAQQNTEAFF
D gene: -; clone size: once; J gene: TRBJ1-1; V gene: TRBV21-1; CDR3 DNA: TGTGCCAGCAGCAAATCTTGGAGGGTTCCAGCTTTCTTT; CDR3 protein: CASSKSWRVPAFF
D gene: TRBD1; clone size: -; J gene: TRBJ1-2; V gene: TRBV18; CDR3 DNA: TGTGCCAGCTCACCACAAGGGGACAGGGTGTATGGCTACACCTTC; CDR3 protein: CASSPQGDRVYGYTF
D gene: TRBD1; clone size: -; J gene: TRBJ2-5; V gene: TRBV6-6; CDR3 DNA: TGTGCCAGCAGAATGGACAGGGTCCAAGAGACCCAGTACTTC; CDR3 protein: CASRMDRVQETQYF
D gene: -; clone size: -; J gene: TRBJ1-3; V gene: TRBV9; CDR3 DNA: TGTGCCAGCAGCGTAGACAACTCTGGAAACACCATATATTTT; CDR3 protein: CASSVDNSGNTIYF
D gene: TRBD1; clone size: -; J gene: TRBJ1-2; V gene: TRBV18; CDR3 DNA: TGTGCCAGCTCACCTTTCGAGGGACAGGGAGACGGCTACACCTTC; CDR3 protein: CASSPFEGQGDGYTF
D gene: TRBD1; clone size: -; J gene: TRBJ2-7; V gene: TRBV5-5; CDR3 DNA: TGTGCCAGCAGCCGGACAGGGATATCCAACTACGAGCAGTACTTC; CDR3 protein: CASSRTGISNYEQYF
D gene: TRBD1; clone size: -; J gene: TRBJ2-7; V gene: TRBV27; CDR3 DNA: TGTGCCAGCAGGGCTCAGGGGGCGGGTAACGTCTACGAGCAGTACTTC; CDR3 protein: CASRAQGAGNVYEQYF
D gene: TRBD2; clone size: -; J gene: TRBJ2-7; V gene: TRBV11-2; CDR3 DNA: TGTGCCAGCCGCCAACTAGCGGGGTTCTCCTACGAGCAGTACTTC; CDR3 protein: CASRQLAGFSYEQYF
D gene: TRBD1; clone size: -; J gene: TRBJ1-6; V gene: TRBV30; CDR3 DNA: TGTGCCTGGATGAGGGGACAGGGAGGATCCTATAATTCACCCCTCCACTTT; CDR3 protein: CAWMRGQGGSYNSPLHF
D gene: TRBD1; clone size: -; J gene: TRBJ1-2; V gene: TRBV27; CDR3 DNA: TGTGCCAGCACCGAAAAGGGGGCGCGGGGCTACACCTTC; CDR3 protein: CASTEKGARGYTF
D gene: -; clone size: -; J gene: TRBJ2-7; V gene: TRBV5-1; CDR3 DNA: TGCGCCAGCAGCTTGGCCGATGGACTCTACGAGCAGTACTTC; CDR3 protein: CASSLADGLYEQYF
D gene: -; clone size: -; J gene: TRBJ2-1; V gene: TRBV11-2; CDR3 DNA: TGTGCCAGCAGCTTAGATCTAAACGACAATGAGCAGTTCTTC; CDR3 protein: CASSLDLNDNEQFF
D gene: -; clone size: few; J gene: TRBJ2-3; V gene: TRBV29-1; CDR3 DNA: TGCAGCGTTGATTTCCAGGGGCCTACCACAGATACGCAGTATTTT; CDR3 protein: CSVDFQGPTTDTQYF
D gene: TRBD1; clone size: -; J gene: TRBJ1-2; V gene: TRBV7-2; CDR3 DNA: TGTGCCAGCATCCAGGACAGGGCTAACTATGGCTACACCTTC; CDR3 protein: CASIQDRANYGYTF
D gene: TRBD1; clone size: -; J gene: TRBJ2-7; V gene: TRBV6-6; CDR3 DNA: TGTGCCAGCAGCAAACGGGACAGGGGGTACGAGCAGTACTTC; CDR3 protein: CASSKRDRGYEQYF
D gene: -; clone size: -; J gene: TRBJ1-2; V gene: TRBV6-5; CDR3 DNA: TGTGCCAGCAGTTCGACAGAGATTAACTATGGCTACACCTTC; CDR3 protein: CASSSTEINYGYTF
D gene: -; clone size: -; J gene: TRBJ1-5; V gene: TRBV10-3; CDR3 DNA: TGTGCCATCAGTGAGTCAGGACAGAATCAGCCCCAGCATTTT; CDR3 protein: CAISESGQNQPQHF
D gene: TRBD2; clone size: few; J gene: TRBJ2-7; V gene: TRBV30; CDR3 DNA: TGTGCCTGGGGACTAGCATCCATCGAGCAGTACTTC; CDR3 protein: CAWGLASIEQYF